This T cell receptor beta chain was retrieved from a study of cytomegalovirus exposure and HLA in healthy donors. Study results and limitations: Most observed TCR sequences were rare, whereas some public TCRs were detected in many donors. Listed as cytomegalovirus-associated were 150 or so TCR beta chains. In the 90 to 150 validation repertoires, under 95% of cluster scores exceeded 0, per a later analysis.

CDR3 length: 18 residues. V lost 4 bases, J lost 2 bases, and 14 bases stayed unmatched. From germline, CDR1 is SGHRS and CDR2 YFSETQ. The method was immunoSEQ multiplex PCR; TCRdb's version includes in-frame clones alone and lacks a portion of them. The sample shows fewer than 250,000 clones, about nine tenths of them seen only once. As concerns this clone: The antigen is not known.

The genes are TRBV5-1 and TRBJ2-1, with 8 bases identical to TRBD2. This sequence originates from a young woman in good health and CMV-seropositive. Sequenced input: PBMCs. The CDR3 protein is CASSPRKSGSAPYNEQFF. CDR3 DNA: TGCGCCAGCAGCCCAAGAAAAAGCGGGAGTGCGCCCTACAATGAGCAGTTCTTC.